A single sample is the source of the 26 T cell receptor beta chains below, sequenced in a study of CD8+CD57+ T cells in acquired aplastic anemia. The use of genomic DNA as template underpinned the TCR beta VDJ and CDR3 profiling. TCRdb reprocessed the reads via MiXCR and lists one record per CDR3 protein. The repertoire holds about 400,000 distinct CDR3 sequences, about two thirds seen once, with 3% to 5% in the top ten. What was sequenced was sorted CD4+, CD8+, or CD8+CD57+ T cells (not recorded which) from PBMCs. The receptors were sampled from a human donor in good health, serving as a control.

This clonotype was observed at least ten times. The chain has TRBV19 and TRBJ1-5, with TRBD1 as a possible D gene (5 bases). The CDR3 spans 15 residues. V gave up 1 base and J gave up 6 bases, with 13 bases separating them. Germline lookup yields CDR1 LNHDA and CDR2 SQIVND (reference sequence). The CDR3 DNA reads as TGTGCCAGTAGTATAGCGGGAGGGGAGAGTCAGCCCCAGCATTTT. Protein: CASSIAGGESQPQHF.

The CDR3 DNA reads TGCAGCGTTGACGGAACCGGGACAGGGGTAAACTATGGCTACACCTTC. It codes for CSVDGTGTGVNYGYTF. The chain uses TRBV20-1 and TRBJ1-2; 10 bases fit TRBD1. CDR3 length: 16 amino acids. Germline CDR1 and CDR2: DFQATT and SNEGSKA (reference sequence).

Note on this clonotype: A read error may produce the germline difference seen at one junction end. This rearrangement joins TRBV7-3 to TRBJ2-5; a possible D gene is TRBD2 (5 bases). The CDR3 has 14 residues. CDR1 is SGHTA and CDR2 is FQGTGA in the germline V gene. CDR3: CASSQGLNTETQYF. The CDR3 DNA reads TGTGCCAGCAGCCAAGGACTGAACACAGAGACCCAGTATTTC.

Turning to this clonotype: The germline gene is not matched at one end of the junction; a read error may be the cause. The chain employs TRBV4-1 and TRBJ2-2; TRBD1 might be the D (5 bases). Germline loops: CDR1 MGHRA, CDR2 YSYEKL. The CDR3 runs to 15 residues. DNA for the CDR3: TGTGCCACCCCCCGGCAGGGTGGTATCACCGGGGAGCTGTTTTTT. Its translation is CATPRQGGITGELFF.

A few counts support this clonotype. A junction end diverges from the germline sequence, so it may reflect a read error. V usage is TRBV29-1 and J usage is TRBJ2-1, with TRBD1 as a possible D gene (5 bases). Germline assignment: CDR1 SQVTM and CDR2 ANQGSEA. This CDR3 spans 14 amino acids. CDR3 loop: CSVVAGQGNNEQLF. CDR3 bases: TGCAGCGTTGTAGCCGGGCAGGGTAACAATGAGCAGCTCTTC.

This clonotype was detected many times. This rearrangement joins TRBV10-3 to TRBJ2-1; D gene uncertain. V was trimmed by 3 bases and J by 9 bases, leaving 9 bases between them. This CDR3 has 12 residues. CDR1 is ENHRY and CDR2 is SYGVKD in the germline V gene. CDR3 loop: CAISEQLTEQFF. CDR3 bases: TGTGCCATCAGTGAACAGCTAACTGAGCAGTTCTTC.

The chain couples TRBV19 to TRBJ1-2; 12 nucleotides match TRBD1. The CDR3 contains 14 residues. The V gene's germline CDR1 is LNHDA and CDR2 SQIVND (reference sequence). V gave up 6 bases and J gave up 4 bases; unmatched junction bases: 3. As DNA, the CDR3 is TGTGCCAGTAGCCCGGGACAGGGGGCCTATGGCTACACCTTC. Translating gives CASSPGQGAYGYTF.

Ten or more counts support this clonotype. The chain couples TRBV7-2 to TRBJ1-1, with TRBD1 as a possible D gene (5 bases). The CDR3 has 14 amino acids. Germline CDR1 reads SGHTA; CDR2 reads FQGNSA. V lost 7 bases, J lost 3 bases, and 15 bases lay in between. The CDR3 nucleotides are TGTGCCAGCACCTTGGCCCGGGGGGACACTGAAGCTTTCTTT. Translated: CASTLARGDTEAFF.

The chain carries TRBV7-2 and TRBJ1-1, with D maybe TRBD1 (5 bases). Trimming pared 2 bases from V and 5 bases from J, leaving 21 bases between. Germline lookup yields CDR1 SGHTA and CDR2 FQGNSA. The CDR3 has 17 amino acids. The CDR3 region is CASSLPRGETDGTEAFF. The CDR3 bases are TGTGCCAGCAGCTTACCGCGGGGGGAGACAGATGGGACTGAAGCTTTCTTT.

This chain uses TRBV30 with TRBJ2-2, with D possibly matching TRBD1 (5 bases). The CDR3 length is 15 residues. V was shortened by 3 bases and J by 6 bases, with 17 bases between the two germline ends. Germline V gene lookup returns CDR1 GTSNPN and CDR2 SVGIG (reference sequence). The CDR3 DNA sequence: TGTGCCTGGAGCCAACACCGACAGTTCCCCGGGGAGCTGTTTTTT. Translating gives CAWSQHRQFPGELFF.

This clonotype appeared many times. CDR3 amino acids: CASSLSRGLGEKLFF. The CDR3 nucleotides read TGTGCCAGCAGCTTGTCCAGGGGGCTAGGTGAAAAACTGTTTTTT. This rearrangement joins TRBV7-2 to TRBJ1-4; 8 nucleotides line up with TRBD1. The junction had 7 bases not matched to a gene; V was cut back by 3 bases and J by 7 bases. Germline V gives CDR1 SGHTA, CDR2 FQGNSA. The CDR3 runs to 15 residues.

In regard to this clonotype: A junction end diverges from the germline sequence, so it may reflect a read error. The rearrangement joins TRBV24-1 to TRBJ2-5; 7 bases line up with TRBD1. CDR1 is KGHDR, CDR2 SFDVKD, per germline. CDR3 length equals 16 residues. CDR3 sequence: CASSLGGQTRGDTSDF. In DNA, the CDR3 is TGTGCCAGTAGTCTTGGGGGACAGACAAGGGGAGATACTTCGGACTTC.

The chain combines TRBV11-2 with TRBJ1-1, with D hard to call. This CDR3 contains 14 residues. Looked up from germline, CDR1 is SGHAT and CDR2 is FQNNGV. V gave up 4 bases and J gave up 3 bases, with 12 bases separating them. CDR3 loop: CASSSHAGHTEAFF. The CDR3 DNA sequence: TGTGCCAGCAGCTCGCATGCCGGGCACACTGAAGCTTTCTTT. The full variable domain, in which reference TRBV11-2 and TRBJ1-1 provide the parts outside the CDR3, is EAGVAQSPRYKIIEKRQSVAFWCNPISGHATLYWYQQILGQGPKLLIQFQNNGVVDDSQLPKDRFSAERLKGVDSTLKIQPAKLEDSAVYLCASSSHAGHTEAFFGQGTRLTVV.

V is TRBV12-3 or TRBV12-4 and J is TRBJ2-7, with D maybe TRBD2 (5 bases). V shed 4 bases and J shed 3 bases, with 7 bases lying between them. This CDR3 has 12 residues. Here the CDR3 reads CASSSGDYEQYF. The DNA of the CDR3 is TGTGCCAGCAGTTCCGGGGACTACGAGCAGTACTTC.

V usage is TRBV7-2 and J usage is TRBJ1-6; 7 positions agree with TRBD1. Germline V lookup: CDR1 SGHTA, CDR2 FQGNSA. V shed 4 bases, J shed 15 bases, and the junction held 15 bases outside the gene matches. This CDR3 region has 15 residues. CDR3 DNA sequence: TGTGCCAGCAGCTCAGGGGGAAGCGAGACCCAGTACCTCCACTTT. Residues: CASSSGGSETQYLHF.

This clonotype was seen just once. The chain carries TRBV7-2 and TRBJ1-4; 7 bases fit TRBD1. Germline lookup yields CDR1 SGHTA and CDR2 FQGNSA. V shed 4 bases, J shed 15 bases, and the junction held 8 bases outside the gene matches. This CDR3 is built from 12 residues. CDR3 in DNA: TGTGCCAGCAGCTCGGGTCAGGGGGACTTGTTTTTT. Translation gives CASSSGQGDLFF.

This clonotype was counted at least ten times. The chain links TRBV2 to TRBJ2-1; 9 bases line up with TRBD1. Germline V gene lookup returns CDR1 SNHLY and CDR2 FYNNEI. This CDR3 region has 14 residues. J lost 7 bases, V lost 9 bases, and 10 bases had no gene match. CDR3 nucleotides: TGTGCCAGTGTACCGGGACAGGGAACTAATGAGCAGTTCTTC. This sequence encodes CASVPGQGTNEQFF. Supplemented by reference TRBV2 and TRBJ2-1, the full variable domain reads EPEVTQTPSHQVTQMGQEVILRCVPISNHLYFYWYRQILGQKVEFLVSFYNNEISEKSEIFDDQFSVERPDGSNFTLKIRSTKLEDSAMYFCASVPGQGTNEQFFGPGTRLTVL.

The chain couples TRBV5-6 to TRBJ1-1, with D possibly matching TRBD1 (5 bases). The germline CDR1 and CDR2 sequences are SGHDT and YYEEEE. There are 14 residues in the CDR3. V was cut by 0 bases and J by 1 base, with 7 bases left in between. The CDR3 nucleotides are TGTGCCAGCAGCTTGGGGGGGTGGAACACTGAAGCTTTCTTT. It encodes CASSLGGWNTEAFF.

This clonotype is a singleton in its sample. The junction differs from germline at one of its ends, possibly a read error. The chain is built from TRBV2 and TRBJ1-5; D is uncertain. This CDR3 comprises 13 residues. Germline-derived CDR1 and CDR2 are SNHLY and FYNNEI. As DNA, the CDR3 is TGTGCCAGCAGTACGTACATGGATCAGGCCCAGCATTTT. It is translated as CASSTYMDQAQHF.

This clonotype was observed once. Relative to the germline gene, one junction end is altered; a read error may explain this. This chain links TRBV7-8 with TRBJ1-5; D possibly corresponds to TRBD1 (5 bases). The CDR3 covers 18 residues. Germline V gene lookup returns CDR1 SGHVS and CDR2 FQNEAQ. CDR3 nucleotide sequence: TGTGCCATCAGCGAGGCAGTGCGTGAGGGGATGGGCTATCAGCCCCAGCATTTT. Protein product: CAISEAVREGMGYQPQHF.

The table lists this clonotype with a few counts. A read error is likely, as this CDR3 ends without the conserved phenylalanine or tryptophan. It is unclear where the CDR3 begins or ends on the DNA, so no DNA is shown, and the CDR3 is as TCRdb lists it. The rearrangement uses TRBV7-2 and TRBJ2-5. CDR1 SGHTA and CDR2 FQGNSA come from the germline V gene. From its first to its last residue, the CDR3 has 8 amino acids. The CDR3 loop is CASSLWAS.

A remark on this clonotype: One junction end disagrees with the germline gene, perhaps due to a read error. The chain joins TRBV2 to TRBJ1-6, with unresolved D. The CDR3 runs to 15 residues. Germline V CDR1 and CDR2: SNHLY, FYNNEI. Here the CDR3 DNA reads TGTGCCAGCCGCGTGACGATCTCCTATAATTACCCCCTCCGTTTT. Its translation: CASRVTISYNYPLRF.

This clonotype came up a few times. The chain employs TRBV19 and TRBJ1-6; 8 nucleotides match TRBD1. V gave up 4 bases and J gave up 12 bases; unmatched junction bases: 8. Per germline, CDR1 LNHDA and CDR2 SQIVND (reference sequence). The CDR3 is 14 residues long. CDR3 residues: CASSTGQGYQPLHF. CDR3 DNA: TGTGCCAGTAGTACCGGACAGGGCTATCAACCCCTCCACTTT.

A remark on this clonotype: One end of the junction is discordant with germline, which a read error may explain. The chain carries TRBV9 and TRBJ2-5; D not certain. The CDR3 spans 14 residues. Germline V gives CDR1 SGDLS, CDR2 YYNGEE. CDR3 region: CASSLTGELKTPHF. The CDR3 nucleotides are TGTGCCAGCAGCTTAACCGGAGAGCTCAAGACCCCGCACTTC.

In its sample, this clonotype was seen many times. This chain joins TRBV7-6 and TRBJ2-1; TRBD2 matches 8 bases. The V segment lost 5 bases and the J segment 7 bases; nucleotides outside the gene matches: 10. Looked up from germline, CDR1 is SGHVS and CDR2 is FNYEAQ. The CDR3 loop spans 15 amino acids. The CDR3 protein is CASSPMGAGVNEQFF. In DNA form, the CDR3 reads TGTGCCAGCAGCCCCATGGGAGCGGGGGTAAATGAGCAGTTCTTC.

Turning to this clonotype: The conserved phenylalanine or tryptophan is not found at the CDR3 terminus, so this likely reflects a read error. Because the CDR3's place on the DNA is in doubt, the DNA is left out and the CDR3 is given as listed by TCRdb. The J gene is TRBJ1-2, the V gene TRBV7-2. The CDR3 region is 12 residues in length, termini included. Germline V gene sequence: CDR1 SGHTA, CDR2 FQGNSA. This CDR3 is CASSTGDSGYTY.